This T cell receptor beta chain derives from a study of blood T cell repertoires in COVID-19 (TCRdb year 2020). Notes on the research overall: Samples covering the acute and convalescent phases of COVID-19 were provided by collaborators in the United States, Italy and Spain. The prospective study material was composed of cDNA or gDNA derived from T cells, B-cell-depleted T cells, or PBMCs. Deeply sampled blood TCRbeta repertoires from subjects exposed to, actively infected with, or recovered from COVID-19 were included in the dataset. A freely available public database, intended as a resource for researchers studying the immune response to SARS-CoV-2, is where the repertoires were released. The samples were drawn from the first 160 participants of the ongoing ImmuneRACE study and from 1,200 or so subjects provided by 6 global collaborators. Sample metadata almost always included a de-identified subject ID, COVID-19 status, age in years and sex. Where available, HLA class I and class II types were obtained from metadata supplied by the sample provider rather than from assay-based typing.

The immunoSEQ Assay, a bias-controlled multiplex PCR, was used to amplify TCRbeta CDR3 regions from genomic DNA. On the authors' methods: Nucleated cell counts per sample were estimated from amplification of reference gene primers within the assay. Sequence reads were collapsed and filtered to measure the absolute abundance of every unique TCRbeta CDR3 rearrangement. For each sample, productive Simpson clonality was calculated as the square root of Simpson's diversity index across productive rearrangements. TCRdb took over this immuneACCESS table, retaining in-frame rearrangements with V and J assigned. Such tables are incomplete; in checked studies, under half of the missing clones stem from an unresolved V gene, and the remainder is unexplained. That table is the source of V, J and clone size, and D and trimming were worked out from the DNA. In all, the sample holds roughly 320,000 clones, and about 90% of those were seen once. Roughly 6.3% of the sample lies in the top ten.

Regarding this clone: The antigen it binds to is not known. Per-nucleotide qualities are absent, and no much larger clonotype sits a single base away.

General study outcomes and caveats: Clinical and demographic metadata were provided uncurated, with the amount varying by source and participant.

From a lookup of the germline V gene, CDR1 and CDR2 are SNHLY and FYNNEI. V ends up 5 bases short and J 4 bases short, with an unmatched junction base count of 18. The CDR3 measures 19 amino acids from cysteine to phenylalanine. The read is trimmed to its CDR3 DNA, 57 bases read in frame from base 1. In Seattle, one collaborating source enrolled patients while the infection was active and tracked those patients longitudinally over the course of disease. The collaborating institutions used their own protocols to collect whole blood in K2EDTA tubes. For TCRbeta analysis, collaborators shipped samples as frozen whole blood, isolated PBMCs, or DNA extracted from either of those sample types.

The chain employs TRBV2 and TRBJ2-3, with 10 bases aligning to TRBD2. Sequencing was performed on peripheral blood. The sequence was collected from a woman between 50 and 59 years old with COVID-19, enrolled during active disease. DNA sequence: TGTGCCAGCAGTACCCTGACTAGCGGGCGAGTTAAATTCGCAGATACGCAGTATTTT. Its coded protein is CASSTLTSGRVKFADTQYF.